What follows are 27 T cell receptor beta chains derived from one specimen sequenced in a study of OX40 agonist ivuxolimab in advanced cancers. Clones were read by immunoSEQ multiplex PCR, and TCRdb kept only the in-frame ones, dropping some. The table includes about 52,000 clones, roughly nine tenths detected once. The sample in question was CD4+ or CD8+ T cells sorted from blood, obtained in a trial of the OX40 agonist ivuxolimab. All receptors come from an adult with an advanced solid tumor such as melanoma, head and neck, liver or kidney cancer.

V usage is TRBV30 and J usage is TRBJ1-1; TRBD1 agrees at 10 bases. This CDR3 spans 13 amino acids. The germline gives CDR1 GTSNPN, CDR2 SVGIG (reference sequence). V shed 3 bases and J 4 bases; nucleotides not matched to a gene: 2. The CDR3 bases are TGTGCCTGGAGGACAGGGGGCACCACTGAAGCTTTCTTT. Translated, it gives CAWRTGGTTEAFF. The whole variable domain, filled in from reference TRBV30 and TRBJ1-1, reads SQTIHQWPATLVQPVGSPLSLECTVEGTSNPNLYWYRQAAGRGLQLLFYSVGIGQISSEVPQNLSASRPQDRQFILSSKKLLLSDSGFYLCAWRTGGTTEAFFGQGTRLTVV.

The CDR3 sequence: CASSVGPQETQYF. CDR3 in DNA: TGCGCCAGCAGCGTGGGTCCCCAAGAGACCCAGTACTTC. The chain joins TRBV5-1 to TRBJ2-5, with no clear D. Germline lookup yields CDR1 SGHRS and CDR2 YFSETQ. The germline V and J ends were trimmed by 4 bases and 1 base, with 8 bases remaining between them. The CDR3 spans 13 residues.

This clone appeared a single time. This chain joins TRBV4-2 and TRBJ2-4; TRBD2 agrees at 14 bases. The junction had 5 bases not matched to a gene; V was cut back by 0 bases and J by 13 bases. This CDR3 is 15 amino acids long. Germline V gives CDR1 LGHNA, CDR2 YNFKEQ. For the CDR3, the DNA is TGTGCCAGCAGCCAAGAAAGGGGACTAGCGGGGGTACAGTACTTC. Its translation is CASSQERGLAGVQYF.

The chain couples TRBV30 to TRBJ1-4; D may be TRBD1 (6 bases). Between the trimmed V and J ends, which lost 5 bases and 7 bases, there was a span of 17 bases. The germline V gene encodes CDR1 GTSNPN and CDR2 SVGIG (reference sequence). The CDR3 contains 14 residues. CDR3 amino acids: CAWGIGGFGEKLFF. The DNA of the CDR3 is TGTGCCTGGGGGATAGGGGGGTTCGGTGAAAAACTGTTTTTT.

The V call is TRBV11-2, the J call TRBJ1-1, with D possibly being TRBD1 (5 bases). Trimming shortened V by 1 base and J by 6 bases, and 15 bases separated the two germline ends. Germline assignment: CDR1 SGHAT and CDR2 FQNNGV. CDR3 length equals 15 residues. For the CDR3, the DNA is TGTGCCAGCAGCTTAGTCAGGGTCCCGGACCCTGAAGCTTTCTTT. Encoded protein: CASSLVRVPDPEAFF.

CDR3 sequence reads: CASSIAGGRDTQYF. In DNA form, the CDR3 reads TGTGCCAGCAGCATAGCGGGGGGGCGGGATACGCAGTATTTT. The J gene is TRBJ2-3, the V gene TRBV25-1, with 11 bases aligning to TRBD2. This CDR3 spans 14 amino acids. CDR1 is MGHDK, CDR2 SYGVNS, per germline. After removal of 6 bases from V and 6 bases from J, the junction contained 5 bases not matched to a gene.

The rearrangement uses TRBV7-3 and TRBJ2-7; 9 bases agree with TRBD1. The V gene's germline CDR1 is SGHTA and CDR2 FQGTGA. This CDR3 has 14 amino acids. V lost 4 bases and J lost 5; bases outside the gene matches: 6. Written as DNA, the CDR3 is TGTGCCAGCAGCTATGGAACAGGGGGCGACGAGCAGTACTTC. Translating gives CASSYGTGGDEQYF.

This chain links TRBV7-9 with TRBJ2-1; D might be TRBD2 (7 bases). The CDR3 is 16 residues long. The germline gives CDR1 SEHNR, CDR2 FQNEAQ (reference sequence). Trimming cost V 5 bases and J 5 bases, with 19 bases left between them. Here the CDR3 reads CASSPLAGAGDNEQFF. For the CDR3, the DNA is TGTGCCAGCAGCCCCTTGGCGGGGGCCGGGGACAATGAGCAGTTCTTC.

The chain employs TRBV5-6 and TRBJ1-2, with 8 bases fitting TRBD1. Trimming at V came to 2 bases and at J to 0 bases, leaving 3 bases not matched to a gene. The CDR3 loop spans 15 amino acids. Germline V gene lookup returns CDR1 SGHDT and CDR2 YYEEEE. CDR3 coding DNA: TGTGCCAGCAGCTTCCAGGGGGCAACTAACTATGGCTACACCTTC. Its translation: CASSFQGATNYGYTF.

The J gene is TRBJ1-1, the V gene TRBV2; D gene unclear. The V end was cut by 4 bases, the J end by 4 bases, with 13 bases between. Germline V gene lookup returns CDR1 SNHLY and CDR2 FYNNEI. The CDR3 consists of 14 residues. The CDR3 protein is CASSAMEEGTEAFF. The CDR3 bases are TGTGCCAGCAGTGCGATGGAGGAGGGCACTGAAGCTTTCTTT.

The V call is TRBV7-2, the J call TRBJ2-7; weak D call: TRBD2 (6 bases). Germline values: CDR1 SGHTA, CDR2 FQGNSA. CDR3 length: 14 residues. Trimming left V 6 bases short and J 0 bases short, with 12 bases between. As DNA, the CDR3 is TGTGCCAGCAGTCCCGGGGGAAGCTCCTACGAGCAGTACTTC. Its translation is CASSPGGSSYEQYF.

The chain recombines TRBV6-1 with TRBJ2-5; 8 bases align to TRBD1. Germline V gives CDR1 MNHNS, CDR2 SASEGT. The junction had 10 bases not matched to a gene; V was cut back by 4 bases and J by 3 bases. This CDR3 spans 16 amino acids. CDR3 in amino acids: CASSASPGTGKETQYF. The CDR3 region has the DNA TGTGCCAGCAGTGCTTCCCCCGGGACAGGTAAAGAGACCCAGTACTTC.

The V and J genes are TRBV23-1 and TRBJ2-7; possibly TRBD1 for D (5 bases). TRBV23-1 is filed as an ORF, its function uncertain. The CDR3 sequence is 17 residues long. The V end lost 4 bases, the J end lost 1 base, and 20 bases lay between the germline ends. The CDR3 spells CASSRPPPGHISYEQYF. The CDR3 DNA is TGCGCCAGCAGTCGGCCGCCCCCTGGACATATTTCCTACGAGCAGTACTTC.

This clone is a singleton in its sample. The chain recombines TRBV19 with TRBJ2-7; D is possibly TRBD2 (6 bases). This CDR3 has 14 residues. Germline V gene sequence: CDR1 LNHDA, CDR2 SQIVND (reference sequence). Trimming took 8 bases from V and 2 from J, leaving 16 bases between them. In DNA, the CDR3 is TGTGCCAGTGGAGGGATCGAGGGACCCTACGAGCAGTACTTC. It is translated as CASGGIEGPYEQYF. Complete variable domain (other parts from reference TRBV19 and TRBJ2-7): DGGITQSPKYLFRKEGQNVTLSCEQNLNHDAMYWYRQDPGQGLRLIYYSQIVNDFQKGDIAEGYSVSREKKESFPLTVTSAQKNPTAFYLCASGGIEGPYEQYFGPGTRLTVT.

The DNA of the CDR3 is TGTGCCACCAGCATTTCGGACGGGGGGAATCAGCCCCAGCATTTT. This codes for CATSISDGGNQPQHF. The chain couples TRBV15 to TRBJ1-5, with D possibly being TRBD1 (5 bases). The germline CDR1 and CDR2 sequences are LNHNV and YYDKDF (reference sequence). The CDR3 is 15 residues long. The V end lost 4 bases, the J end lost 4 bases, and 14 bases lay between the germline ends. Filled out from reference TRBV15 and TRBJ1-5, the complete variable domain reads DAMVIQNPRYQVTQFGKPVTLSCSQTLNHNVMYWYQQKSSQAPKLLFHYYDKDFNNEADTPDNFQSRRPNTSFCFLDIRSPGLGDTAMYLCATSISDGGNQPQHFGDGTRLSIL.

V usage is TRBV6-6 and J usage is TRBJ1-2; 7 bases are shared with TRBD1. The germline gives CDR1 MNHNY, CDR2 SVGAGI (reference sequence). The CDR3 extends over 16 amino acids. V was pared by 2 bases and J by 6 bases, with 12 bases of the junction left unmatched. CDR3 sequence reads: CASSYASGGIRDGYTF. The CDR3 nucleotides are TGTGCCAGCAGTTACGCCTCAGGGGGGATTCGGGATGGCTACACCTTC.

The rearrangement links TRBV30 to TRBJ1-1; no definite D call. The CDR3 spans 8 residues. The germline CDR1 and CDR2 sequences are GTSNPN and SVGIG (reference sequence). The V end was cut by 7 bases, the J end by 8 bases, with 5 bases between. The CDR3 protein is CASTEAFF. Here the CDR3 DNA reads TGTGCCTCGACAGAAGCTTTCTTT.

The chain joins TRBV27 to TRBJ1-2, with D possibly being TRBD1 (6 bases). Germline CDR1 and CDR2: MNHEY and SMNVEV (reference sequence). V lost 3 bases to trimming and J lost 6 bases, with 20 bases between them. The length of the CDR3 is 16 residues. CDR3: CASSLYSGTRANGYTF. The CDR3 bases are TGTGCCAGCAGTTTGTATTCCGGGACAAGGGCGAATGGCTACACCTTC.

This chain connects TRBV5-6 to TRBJ1-4; 7 nucleotides agree with TRBD1. This CDR3 is built from 14 residues. Germline CDR1 SGHDT, CDR2 YYEEEE. J lost 8 bases, V lost 4 bases, and 8 bases had no gene match. The CDR3 DNA is TGTGCCAGCAGCCCTGACAGGGTTCTAGAAAAACTGTTTTTT. Translated, it gives CASSPDRVLEKLFF.

This clone was found once. The V and J genes are TRBV6-5 and TRBJ2-5; D ambiguous. Germline V gene sequence: CDR1 MNHEY, CDR2 SVGAGI. Trimming removed 7 bases from V and 2 bases from J, with 11 bases in between. This CDR3 region has 13 residues. CDR3 loop: CASTSGRQETQYF. The CDR3 region has the DNA TGTGCCAGCACTTCGGGTCGACAAGAGACCCAGTACTTC.

With respect to this clone: In the same sample, other DNA sequences code for this CDR3. The chain recombines TRBV5-1 with TRBJ1-5; a possible D gene is TRBD1 (5 bases). The CDR3 has 13 residues. The germline V gene has CDR1 SGHRS and CDR2 YFSETQ. V was shortened by 5 bases and J by 4 bases, with 10 bases between the two germline ends. The CDR3 loop is CASRPDRNQPQHF. In DNA form, the CDR3 reads TGCGCCAGCAGACCCGACAGAAATCAGCCCCAGCATTTT.

This clone was seen once. Distinct nucleotide sequences in the sample also encode this CDR3. The V call is TRBV7-9, the J call TRBJ2-3, with D hard to call. Germline CDR1 is SEHNR and CDR2 is FQNEAQ (reference sequence). Trimming left V 5 bases short and J 2 bases short, with 14 bases between. CDR3 length equals 15 residues. For the CDR3, the DNA is TGTGCCAGCAGCCCCCCTGGGGTGTCCACAGATACGCAGTATTTT. Its translation: CASSPPGVSTDTQYF.

The chain uses TRBV7-2 and TRBJ2-5; D not certain. Trimming took off 1 base at V and 7 bases at J, with 7 bases between the two ends. In germline, CDR1 is SGHTA, CDR2 FQGNSA. The CDR3 is 12 residues long. This CDR3 is CASSLGLATQYF. In DNA, the CDR3 is TGTGCCAGCAGCTTAGGGCTGGCGACCCAGTACTTC.

This clone is a singleton in its sample. The CDR3 sequence: CASSVGTALGEKLFF. CDR3 coding DNA: TGTGCCAGCAGCGTAGGGACGGCCCTTGGGGAAAAACTGTTTTTT. The rearrangement links TRBV9 to TRBJ1-4; D gene unclear. Trimming left V 0 bases short and J 8 bases short, with 14 bases between. This CDR3 region has 15 residues. CDR1 is SGDLS, CDR2 YYNGEE, per germline.

The chain couples TRBV27 to TRBJ2-1; D call uncertain. The CDR3 runs 13 residues. The ends were cut back, 0 bases at V and 4 bases at J, with 4 bases in the middle. Germline lookup yields CDR1 MNHEY and CDR2 SMNVEV (reference sequence). The CDR3 spells CASSLSRYNEQFF. The CDR3 DNA sequence: TGTGCCAGCAGTTTATCTAGATACAATGAGCAGTTCTTC.

By share, this clone ranks as large (0.1 to 1%). The chain has TRBV7-9 and TRBJ2-7; TRBD2 is a possible D gene (6 bases). The germline gives CDR1 SEHNR, CDR2 FQNEAQ (reference sequence). Trimming took off 3 bases at V and 2 bases at J, with 14 bases between the two ends. The CDR3 extends over 15 amino acids. CDR3 DNA: TGTGCCAGCAGCTTTGGTGGCGGGGAGACCTACGAGCAGTACTTC. Translation gives CASSFGGGETYEQYF.

This sequence joins TRBV13 and TRBJ2-7; D gene unclear. Germline V gene lookup returns CDR1 PRHDT and CDR2 FYEKMQ (reference sequence). V was clipped by 3 bases and J by 0 bases, with 6 bases between them. The length of the CDR3 is 13 residues. Here the CDR3 DNA reads TGTGCCAGCAGCTTTGAAAGCTCCTACGAGCAGTACTTC. Translated: CASSFESSYEQYF.